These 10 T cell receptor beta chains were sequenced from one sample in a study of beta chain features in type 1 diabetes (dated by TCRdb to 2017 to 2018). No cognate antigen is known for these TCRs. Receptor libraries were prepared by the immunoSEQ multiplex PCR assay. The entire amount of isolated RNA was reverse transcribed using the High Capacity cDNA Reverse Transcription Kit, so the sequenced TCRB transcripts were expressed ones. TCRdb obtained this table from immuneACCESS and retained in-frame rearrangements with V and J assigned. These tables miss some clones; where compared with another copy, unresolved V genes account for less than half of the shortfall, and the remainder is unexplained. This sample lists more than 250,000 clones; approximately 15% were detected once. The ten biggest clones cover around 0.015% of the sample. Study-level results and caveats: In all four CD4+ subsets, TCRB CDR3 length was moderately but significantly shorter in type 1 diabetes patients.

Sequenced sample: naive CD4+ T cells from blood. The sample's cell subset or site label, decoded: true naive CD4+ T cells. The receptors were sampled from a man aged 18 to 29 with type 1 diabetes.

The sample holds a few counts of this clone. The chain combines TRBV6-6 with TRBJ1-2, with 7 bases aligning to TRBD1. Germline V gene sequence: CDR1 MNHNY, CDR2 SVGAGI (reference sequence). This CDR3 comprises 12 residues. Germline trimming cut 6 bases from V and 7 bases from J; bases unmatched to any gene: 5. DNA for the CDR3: TGTGCCAGCAGCCCCAGGGGGTTTGGCTACACCTTC. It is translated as CASSPRGFGYTF.

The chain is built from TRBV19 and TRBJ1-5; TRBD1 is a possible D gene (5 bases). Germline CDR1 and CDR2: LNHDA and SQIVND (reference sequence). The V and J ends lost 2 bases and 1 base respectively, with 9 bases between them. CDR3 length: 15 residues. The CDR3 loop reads CASSIYRGSNQPQHF. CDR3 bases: TGTGCCAGTAGTATATATCGGGGGAGCAATCAGCCCCAGCATTTT. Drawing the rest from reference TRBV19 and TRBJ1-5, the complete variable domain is DGGITQSPKYLFRKEGQNVTLSCEQNLNHDAMYWYRQDPGQGLRLIYYSQIVNDFQKGDIAEGYSVSREKKESFPLTVTSAQKNPTAFYLCASSIYRGSNQPQHFGDGTRLSIL.

The CDR3, as DNA: TGTGCCAGCAGCCCCTTCGGGCTAGCGGGGGGGTACAATGAGCAGTTCTTC. Translating it yields CASSPFGLAGGYNEQFF. This rearrangement joins TRBV7-9 to TRBJ2-1, with TRBD2 matching 12 bases. Germline values: CDR1 SEHNR, CDR2 FQNEAQ (reference sequence). J lost 4 bases, V lost 5 bases, and 9 bases had no gene match. The CDR3 has 17 amino acids. The full variable domain, completed using reference TRBV7-9 and TRBJ2-1, is DTGVSQNPRHKITKRGQNVTFRCDPISEHNRLYWYRQTLGQGPEFLTYFQNEAQLEKSRLLSDRFSAERPKGSFSTLEIQRTEQGDSAMYLCASSPFGLAGGYNEQFFGPGTRLTVL.

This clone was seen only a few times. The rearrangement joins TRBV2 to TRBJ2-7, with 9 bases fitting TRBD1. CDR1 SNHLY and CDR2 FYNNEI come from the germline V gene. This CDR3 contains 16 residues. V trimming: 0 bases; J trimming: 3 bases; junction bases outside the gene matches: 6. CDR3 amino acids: CASSEAPGQGIYEQYF. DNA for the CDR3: TGTGCCAGCAGTGAAGCACCGGGACAGGGTATCTACGAGCAGTACTTC.

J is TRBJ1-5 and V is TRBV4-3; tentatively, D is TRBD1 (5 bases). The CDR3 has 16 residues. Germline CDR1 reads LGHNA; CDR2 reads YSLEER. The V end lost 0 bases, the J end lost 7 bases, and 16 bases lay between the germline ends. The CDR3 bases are TGCGCCAGCAGCCAAGATTCCCGACAGAGGACGCAGCCCCAGCATTTT. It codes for CASSQDSRQRTQPQHF.

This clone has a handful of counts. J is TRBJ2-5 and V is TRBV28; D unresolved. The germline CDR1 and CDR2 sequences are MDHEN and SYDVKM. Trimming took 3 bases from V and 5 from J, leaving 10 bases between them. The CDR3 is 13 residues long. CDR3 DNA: TGTGCCAGCAGTTTGAGTTCCGTGGAGACCCAGTACTTC. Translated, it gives CASSLSSVETQYF.

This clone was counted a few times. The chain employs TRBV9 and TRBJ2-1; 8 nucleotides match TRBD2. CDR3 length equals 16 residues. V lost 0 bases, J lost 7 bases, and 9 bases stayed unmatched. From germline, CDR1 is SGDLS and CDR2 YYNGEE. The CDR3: CASSVDRGGLWNEQFF. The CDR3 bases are TGTGCCAGCAGCGTAGACCGGGGGGGGCTATGGAATGAGCAGTTCTTC.

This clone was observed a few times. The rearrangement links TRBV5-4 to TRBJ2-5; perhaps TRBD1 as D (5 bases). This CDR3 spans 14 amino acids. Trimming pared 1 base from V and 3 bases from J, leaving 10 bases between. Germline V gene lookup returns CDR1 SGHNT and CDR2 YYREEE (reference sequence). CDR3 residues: CASSLREGEETQYF. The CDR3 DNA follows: TGTGCCAGCAGCTTGAGGGAAGGGGAAGAGACCCAGTACTTC.

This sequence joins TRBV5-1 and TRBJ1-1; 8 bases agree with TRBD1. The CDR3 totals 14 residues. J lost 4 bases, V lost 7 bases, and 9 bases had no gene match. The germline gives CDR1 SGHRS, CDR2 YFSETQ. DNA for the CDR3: TGCGCCAGCCGGGACAGGAGCCCCCTCACTGAAGCTTTCTTT. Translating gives CASRDRSPLTEAFF.

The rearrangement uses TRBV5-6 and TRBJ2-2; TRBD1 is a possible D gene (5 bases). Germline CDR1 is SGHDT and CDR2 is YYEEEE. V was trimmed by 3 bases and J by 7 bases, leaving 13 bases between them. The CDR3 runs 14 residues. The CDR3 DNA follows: TGTGCCAGCAGCTATAATATCAGGGTCGGGGAGCTGTTTTTT. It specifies CASSYNIRVGELFF.